These 23 T cell receptor beta chains were all obtained from the same sample, sequenced in a study of OX40 agonist ivuxolimab in advanced cancers. The data were produced by immunoSEQ multiplex PCR, yet TCRdb's version contains in-frame clones alone and is incomplete. The sample has about 80,000 clones; around 91% are singletons. The sample consisted of CD4+ or CD8+ T cells sorted from blood, taken in a trial of the OX40 agonist ivuxolimab. The receptors derive from an adult with an advanced solid tumor such as melanoma, head and neck, liver or kidney cancer.

The chain recombines TRBV2 with TRBJ1-3; TRBD1 is a possible D gene (6 bases). Germline loops: CDR1 SNHLY, CDR2 FYNNEI. Between the trimmed V and J ends, which lost 4 bases and 0 bases, there was a span of 13 bases. The length of the CDR3 is 16 residues. CDR3 nucleotide sequence: TGTGCCAGCAGTGGGAGCAGGGGAATCTCTGGAAACACCATATATTTT. Its protein product is CASSGSRGISGNTIYF.

The chain combines TRBV5-1 with TRBJ2-1; D is ambiguous. Germline V CDR1 and CDR2: SGHRS, YFSETQ. The CDR3 length is 15 residues. V lost 4 bases and J 7 bases, leaving 18 bases between the germline ends. Here the CDR3 reads CASSPDMGSWNEQFF. The DNA of the CDR3 is TGCGCCAGCAGCCCAGACATGGGCAGTTGGAATGAGCAGTTCTTC.

The chain has TRBV29-1 and TRBJ1-4; 7 bases line up with TRBD1. The J segment lost 7 bases and the V segment lost 6 bases, leaving 11 bases of the junction unmatched. The CDR3 sequence is 14 residues long. The germline V gene has CDR1 SQVTM and CDR2 ANQGSEA. The CDR3 reads CSVEQGRGGEKLFF. The CDR3 nucleotides read TGCAGCGTCGAACAGGGGCGTGGGGGTGAAAAACTGTTTTTT.

The DNA for the CDR3 is TGCGCCAGCAGTGAGGGAGGGGGGCGCAATGAGCAGTTCTTC. Amino acid sequence: CASSEGGGRNEQFF. The chain joins TRBV10-2 to TRBJ2-1; D assignment may be TRBD1 or TRBD2 (6 bases each). The germline gives CDR1 WSHSY, CDR2 SAAADI. There are 14 residues in the CDR3. V was shortened by 2 bases and J by 6 bases, with 11 bases between the two germline ends.

Points on this clone: A read error may produce the germline difference seen at one junction end. The V gene is TRBV7-7, the J gene TRBJ2-3; TRBD2 matches 9 bases. This CDR3 has 15 amino acids. In germline, CDR1 is SSHAT, CDR2 FNYEAQ (reference sequence). CDR3 DNA sequence: TGTGCTAGCAGCTTGCGGGGGGGAAGCACAGATACGCAGTATTTT. Translation gives CASSLRGGSTDTQYF. The full variable domain, its missing parts supplied by reference TRBV7-7 and TRBJ2-3, is GAGVSQSPRYKVTKRGQDVTLRCDPISSHATLYWYQQALGQGPEFLTYFNYEAQPDKSGLPSDRFSAERPEGSISTLTIQRTEQRDSAMYRCASSLRGGSTDTQYFGPGTRLTVL.

The rearrangement joins TRBV28 to TRBJ2-7, with D perhaps matching TRBD1 (5 bases). There are 15 residues in the CDR3. V lost 5 bases to trimming and J lost 4 bases, with 18 bases between them. CDR1 and CDR2 (germline): MDHEN, SYDVKM. CDR3 coding DNA: TGTGCCAGCAGTCTACTGACAGATCATAATTACGAGCAGTACTTC. Translating gives CASSLLTDHNYEQYF.

This chain uses TRBV5-1 with TRBJ2-1, with 12 bases identical to TRBD2. Per the germline V gene, CDR1 is SGHRS and CDR2 is YFSETQ. The V segment lost 2 bases and the J segment 6 bases; nucleotides outside the gene matches: 6. This CDR3 has 16 amino acids. The CDR3 protein is CASSLASGRAGNEQFF. DNA of the CDR3: TGCGCCAGCAGCTTAGCTAGCGGGAGGGCCGGCAATGAGCAGTTCTTC.

The rearrangement joins TRBV5-1 to TRBJ2-1; 7 bases are shared with TRBD1. The CDR3 totals 13 residues. Per the germline V gene, CDR1 is SGHRS and CDR2 is YFSETQ. Trimming removed 7 bases from V and 5 bases from J; junction bases left unmatched: 6. This CDR3 reads CASGLGQNNEQFF. The DNA of the CDR3 is TGCGCCAGCGGCCTGGGACAGAACAATGAGCAGTTCTTC. Full variable domain (missing parts from reference TRBV5-1 and TRBJ2-1): KAGVTQTPRYLIKTRGQQVTLSCSPISGHRSVSWYQQTPGQGLQFLFEYFSETQRNKGNFPGRFSGRQFSNSRSEMNVSTLELGDSALYLCASGLGQNNEQFFGPGTRLTVL.

V and J are TRBV6-6 and TRBJ2-7; 8 nucleotides agree with TRBD1. The CDR3 has 16 residues. Trimming cost V 6 bases and J 4 bases; bases outside gene matches: 14. CDR1 and CDR2 (germline): MNHNY, SVGAGI (reference sequence). The DNA for the CDR3 is TGTGCCAGCAGCCGAGGACAGGGTTCGGTGGTGTACGAGCAGTACTTC. Translated, it gives CASSRGQGSVVYEQYF.

The rearrangement links TRBV29-1 to TRBJ1-2; unclear D gene. CDR3 length: 11 residues. CDR1 and CDR2 from the germline V gene are SQVTM and ANQGSEA. V was pared by 6 bases and J by 2 bases, with 7 bases between. The CDR3 region is CSVVENYGYTF. CDR3 nucleotides: TGCAGCGTCGTAGAGAACTATGGCTACACCTTC.

This clone showed up just a few times. This chain uses TRBV19 with TRBJ2-1, with 7 bases fitting TRBD2. Germline assignment: CDR1 LNHDA and CDR2 SQIVND (reference sequence). The CDR3 contains 14 residues. V gave up 1 base and J gave up 10 bases; unmatched junction bases: 7. The CDR3 region has the DNA TGTGCCAGTAGTATAGGGACTAGTCCGCAGGAGCAGTTCTTC. Encoded protein: CASSIGTSPQEQFF.

The rearrangement joins TRBV6-1 to TRBJ2-7; D is unclear. Germline-derived CDR1 and CDR2 are MNHNS and SASEGT. The CDR3 contains 11 residues. V lost 7 bases, J lost 1 base, and 5 bases lay in between. The CDR3, as DNA: TGTGCCAGCACGGCATCCTACGAGCAGTACTTC. It translates to CASTASYEQYF.

This clone came up once. The chain carries TRBV6-1 and TRBJ1-2, with 10 bases fitting TRBD1. The CDR3 totals 13 residues. The germline gives CDR1 MNHNS, CDR2 SASEGT. Unmatched junction bases numbered 3, after V lost 5 bases and J lost 6 bases. The CDR3 DNA follows: TGTGCCAGCAGTAGTGGACAGGGGGATGGCTACACCTTC. Encoded protein: CASSSGQGDGYTF.

Note on this clone: At one end the junction does not follow the germline gene, possibly because of a read error. This chain uses TRBV10-3 with TRBJ1-1, with 9 bases that match TRBD1. This CDR3 contains 13 residues. The germline V gene encodes CDR1 ENHRY and CDR2 SYGVKD. CDR3 residues: CAASMTGGTEALF. The CDR3 DNA is TGTGCCGCCTCTATGACAGGGGGGACTGAAGCTCTCTTT.

The V call is TRBV6-4, the J call TRBJ2-1, with TRBD1 as a possible D gene (6 bases). CDR1 is MRHNA and CDR2 is SNTAGT in the germline V gene. This CDR3 spans 18 amino acids. Between the trimmed V and J ends, which lost 2 bases and 4 bases, there was a span of 21 bases. The CDR3 DNA reads TGTGCCAGCAGTGACGAGGGCTTTACAGGGAGCAATTACAATGAGCAGTTCTTC. Its protein is CASSDEGFTGSNYNEQFF.

The chain combines TRBV5-5 with TRBJ1-2, with TRBD1 identical over 10 bases. The germline CDR1 and CDR2 sequences are SGHKS and YYEKEE (reference sequence). This CDR3 comprises 16 residues. V lost 0 bases, J lost 8 bases, and 10 bases stayed unmatched. The CDR3 spells CASSLVLSGTGEGYTF. DNA of the CDR3: TGTGCCAGCAGCTTGGTTTTGTCCGGGACAGGGGAAGGCTACACCTTC.

The chain employs TRBV10-3 and TRBJ1-6, with D possibly TRBD1 on 5 matching bases. Trimming removed 3 bases at V and 8 bases at J, with 14 bases between. Germline assignment: CDR1 ENHRY and CDR2 SYGVKD. CDR3 length equals 15 residues. The chain's CDR3 is CAISEGTQGHSPLHF. The CDR3 coding sequence is TGTGCCATCAGTGAAGGAACTCAGGGTCATTCACCCCTCCACTTT.

The gene calls are TRBV7-2 and TRBJ2-3; 11 bases map to TRBD2. CDR3 length: 15 amino acids. Germline V gives CDR1 SGHTA, CDR2 FQGNSA. With V trimmed by 3 bases and J by 3 bases, 2 bases remained unmatched. CDR3: CASSFRLAGTDTQYF. As DNA, the CDR3 is TGTGCCAGCAGCTTCCGACTAGCGGGAACAGATACGCAGTATTTT.

The J gene is TRBJ2-3, the V gene TRBV11-3; 12 bases match TRBD2. CDR1 and CDR2 from the germline V gene are SGHNT and YENEEA. CDR3 length: 16 amino acids. The trim removed 5 bases at V and 5 bases at J, leaving 8 bases unmatched. The CDR3 is CASSPTSGSRVDTQYF. CDR3 nucleotide sequence: TGTGCCAGCAGCCCGACTAGCGGGAGTCGGGTAGATACGCAGTATTTT.

V usage is TRBV6-1 and J usage is TRBJ2-1; D gene uncertain. Deletions cut 4 bases from V and 0 bases from J, with 10 bases between. CDR1 and CDR2 from the germline V gene are MNHNS and SASEGT. The CDR3 is 15 residues long. The CDR3 nucleotides read TGTGCCAGCAGTGCGGCCGCGAGCTCCTACAATGAGCAGTTCTTC. This codes for CASSAAASSYNEQFF.

This clone showed up just a few times. The rearrangement uses TRBV18 and TRBJ2-1, with 10 bases aligning to TRBD1. Germline-derived CDR1 and CDR2 are KGHSH and LQKENI. V trimming: 8 bases; J trimming: 9 bases; junction bases outside the gene matches: 7. The CDR3 runs 13 residues. As DNA, the CDR3 is TGTGCCAGCCTCGGGACAGGGGAGGGTGAGCAGTTCTTC. Its protein product is CASLGTGEGEQFF.

The chain carries TRBV7-2 and TRBJ2-5; D might be TRBD2 (7 bases). Germline V gene lookup returns CDR1 SGHTA and CDR2 FQGNSA. The CDR3 is 15 residues long. The ends were cut back, 1 base at V and 2 bases at J, with 11 bases in the middle. The CDR3 protein is CASSLEGGGQETQYF. CDR3 sequence (DNA): TGTGCCAGCAGCTTAGAGGGGGGGGGTCAAGAGACCCAGTACTTC.

The chain links TRBV19 to TRBJ2-2; unclear D gene. Germline V gives CDR1 LNHDA, CDR2 SQIVND (reference sequence). The length of the CDR3 is 13 residues. The V end lost 0 bases, the J end lost 3 bases, and 2 bases lay between the germline ends. The CDR3 is CASSIEYTGELFF. The CDR3 DNA sequence: TGTGCCAGTAGTATAGAGTACACCGGGGAGCTGTTTTTT.